A single sample gave rise to the 7 T cell receptor beta chains below, sequenced in a study of T cells after yellow fever vaccination. From the 5' RACE reads, TCRdb called clonotypes with MiXCR, one entry per CDR3 protein. The sample holds more than 450,000 distinct CDR3 sequences, 20% to 25% seen once. Source: PBMCs, taken 21 days after the first yellow fever vaccination. These receptors all stem from a man in his late teens or twenties who received the YFV17D yellow fever vaccine.

Remarks on this clonotype: The junction does not match germline at one end; this may be a read error. The V gene is TRBV5-8, the J gene TRBJ2-1, with 7 nucleotides matching TRBD2. The CDR3 has 15 residues. Looked up from germline, CDR1 is SGHTS and CDR2 is YDEGEE. The CDR3 spells CAISPGGGSYNEQFF. The CDR3 DNA reads as TGTGCCATCAGCCCTGGGGGGGGCTCCTACAATGAGCAGTTCTTC.

V gene TRBV6-5 combines with J gene TRBJ2-2; 7 bases are shared with TRBD1. The CDR3 runs to 18 residues. Germline V gene lookup returns CDR1 MNHEY and CDR2 SVGAGI. Unmatched junction bases numbered 12, after V lost 2 bases and J lost 3 bases. CDR3 bases: TGTGCCAGCAGTTACACCCGATTGGGACAGTATCACACCGGGGAGCTGTTTTTT. Amino acids: CASSYTRLGQYHTGELFF.

This clonotype has only a few counts. The chain has TRBV5-1 and TRBJ2-5; 11 nucleotides line up with TRBD2. Germline CDR1 SGHRS, CDR2 YFSETQ. This CDR3 spans 16 amino acids. The V gene end was trimmed by 3 bases and the J gene end by 4 bases; junction bases not matched to a gene: 8. The CDR3 coding sequence is TGCGCCAGCAGCTCAACGGGACTAGCGGTTTTAGAGACCCAGTACTTC. Translating it yields CASSSTGLAVLETQYF.

The J gene is TRBJ2-7, the V gene TRBV10-3; D perhaps matches TRBD2 (5 bases). This CDR3 comprises 14 residues. Germline V gene sequence: CDR1 ENHRY, CDR2 SYGVKD. Trimming took off 2 bases at V and 3 bases at J, with 11 bases between the two ends. DNA of the CDR3: TGTGCCATCAGTGAGGACGGACTTCTCTACGAGCAGTACGTC. This encodes CAISEDGLLYEQYV.

The J gene is TRBJ2-3, the V gene TRBV4-2; TRBD2 matches 12 bases. Germline CDR1 LGHNA, CDR2 YNFKEQ. V lost 0 bases, J lost 8 bases, and 9 bases stayed unmatched. This CDR3 has 17 residues. CDR3 sequence: CASSQDQASGGAGTQYF. CDR3 DNA: TGTGCCAGCAGCCAAGATCAGGCTAGCGGGGGGGCCGGTACGCAGTATTTT.

The chain recombines TRBV11-2 with TRBJ2-6, with 10 bases fitting TRBD2. V lost 5 bases to trimming and J lost 4 bases; unmatched junction nucleotides: 14. Germline-derived CDR1 and CDR2 are SGHAT and FQNNGV. The CDR3 covers 19 residues. The CDR3 DNA is TGTGCCAGCAGCACGCGTTTAGCGGGGGGCCGAACAGGGGCCAACGTCCTGACTTTC. Translation gives CASSTRLAGGRTGANVLTF. The whole variable domain, remainder taken from reference TRBV11-2 and TRBJ2-6, is EAGVAQSPRYKIIEKRQSVAFWCNPISGHATLYWYQQILGQGPKLLIQFQNNGVVDDSQLPKDRFSAERLKGVDSTLKIQPAKLEDSAVYLCASSTRLAGGRTGANVLTFGAGSRLTVL.

Only a few counts were recorded for this clonotype. V and J are TRBV27 and TRBJ2-2; weak D call: TRBD2 (6 bases). The CDR3 runs to 15 residues. Germline-derived CDR1 and CDR2 are MNHEY and SMNVEV (reference sequence). Trimming cost V 4 bases and J 7 bases, with 16 bases left between them. The CDR3 sequence is CASSWAAGGGGELFF. The DNA for the CDR3 is TGTGCCAGCAGTTGGGCAGCCGGGGGTGGCGGGGAGCTGTTTTTT.